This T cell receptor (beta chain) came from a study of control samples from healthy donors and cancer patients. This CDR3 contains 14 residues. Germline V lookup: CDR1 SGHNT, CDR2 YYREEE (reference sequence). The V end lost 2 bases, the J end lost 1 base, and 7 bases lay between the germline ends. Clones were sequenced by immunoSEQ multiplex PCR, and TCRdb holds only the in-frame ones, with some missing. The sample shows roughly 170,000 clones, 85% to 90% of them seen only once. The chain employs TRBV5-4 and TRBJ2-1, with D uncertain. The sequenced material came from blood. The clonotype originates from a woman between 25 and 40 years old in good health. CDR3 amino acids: CASSFLTSYNEQFF. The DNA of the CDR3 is TGTGCCAGCAGCTTTCTTACGTCCTACAATGAGCAGTTCTTC.